A single sample gave rise to the 28 T cell receptor beta chains below, sequenced in a study of cytomegalovirus exposure and HLA in healthy donors. The PCR employed 60 Vbeta primers together with 13 Jbeta primers. The data were produced by immunoSEQ multiplex PCR, yet TCRdb's version contains in-frame clones alone and is incomplete. The sample shows about 200,000 clones, 75% to 80% of them seen only once. What was sequenced was PBMCs. The receptors here all came from a male donor in good health and CMV-seronegative.

V gene TRBV5-6 combines with J gene TRBJ1-4, with D perhaps matching TRBD1 (6 bases). The CDR3 sequence is 14 residues long. The V gene's germline CDR1 is SGHDT and CDR2 YYEEEE. The V end was cut by 3 bases, the J end by 4 bases, with 10 bases between. CDR3 loop: CASSSDSLNEKLFF. The CDR3 DNA is TGTGCCAGCAGCTCGGACAGCCTTAATGAAAAACTGTTTTTT.

This chain links TRBV28 with TRBJ1-6, with 9 bases lining up with TRBD1. In germline, CDR1 is MDHEN, CDR2 SYDVKM. This CDR3 spans 15 amino acids. V was clipped by 7 bases and J by 7 bases; unmatched bases: 8. This CDR3 reads CASIGGQGRNSPLHF. CDR3 sequence (DNA): TGTGCCAGCATCGGGGGACAGGGTAGGAATTCACCCCTCCACTTT.

The chain joins TRBV7-9 to TRBJ2-7, with D unclear. CDR1 and CDR2 from the germline V gene are SEHNR and FQNEAQ (reference sequence). The V end was cut by 1 base, the J end by 4 bases, with 8 bases between. The CDR3 spans 13 residues. CDR3 DNA sequence: TGTGCCAGCAGCTTAGAGCCTTTGTACGAGCAGTACTTC. The encoded protein is CASSLEPLYEQYF.

The V call is TRBV6-5, the J call TRBJ2-3; no definite D call. From germline, CDR1 is MNHEY and CDR2 SVGAGI. The V end was cut by 5 bases, the J end by 0 bases, with 9 bases between. The CDR3 length is 14 residues. The CDR3 spells CASSPTGSTDTQYF. The DNA of the CDR3 is TGTGCCAGCAGTCCCACGGGTAGCACAGATACGCAGTATTTT.

The gene calls are TRBV30 and TRBJ1-2; 12 bases map to TRBD1. The length of the CDR3 is 16 residues. V gave up 1 base and J gave up 3 bases; unmatched junction bases: 6. Germline V CDR1 and CDR2: GTSNPN, SVGIG (reference sequence). The DNA of the CDR3 is TGTGCCTGGAGTGGCCCGGGACAGGGGGCCCACTATGGCTACACCTTC. It encodes CAWSGPGQGAHYGYTF.

The rearrangement joins TRBV4-2 to TRBJ1-4; D gene ambiguous. The germline gives CDR1 LGHNA, CDR2 YNFKEQ. The CDR3 spans 15 residues. Trimming cost V 0 bases and J 4 bases, with 9 bases left between them. CDR3 DNA: TGTGCCAGCAGCCAAGATATTAGTATTAATGAAAAACTGTTTTTT. Translated: CASSQDISINEKLFF.

This clone appeared once. The CDR3 loop is CASSPRQGSTYNEQFF. CDR3 DNA sequence: TGTGCCAGCAGCCCCAGACAGGGTAGCACCTACAATGAGCAGTTCTTC. The chain employs TRBV5-6 and TRBJ2-1, with TRBD1 matching 7 bases. V was pared by 4 bases and J by 2 bases, with 9 bases of the junction left unmatched. CDR1 is SGHDT and CDR2 is YYEEEE in the germline V gene. There are 16 residues in the CDR3.

Points on this clone: In the same sample, other DNA sequences code for this CDR3. The V and J genes are TRBV6-5 and TRBJ1-5; 8 positions match TRBD1. CDR3 length: 15 amino acids. The junction had 10 bases not matched to a gene; V was cut back by 5 bases and J by 7 bases. The germline gives CDR1 MNHEY, CDR2 SVGAGI. CDR3 in amino acids: CASSTRTGTNQPQHF. CDR3 nucleotide sequence: TGTGCCAGCAGTACAAGGACAGGGACCAACCAGCCCCAGCATTTT.

The gene calls are TRBV10-3 and TRBJ2-2; D possibly corresponds to TRBD2 (5 bases). V lost 0 bases and J lost 7, with 9 bases in between. The CDR3 covers 14 residues. Germline V gene data show CDR1 as ENHRY and CDR2 as SYGVKD. The CDR3 DNA reads as TGTGCCATCAGTGAGTCGGACTGGAACGGGGAGCTGTTTTTT. Amino acids: CAISESDWNGELFF.

The chain recombines TRBV7-9 with TRBJ2-5, with 7 bases aligning to TRBD1. The DNA end favors TRBJ2-7, so the J call may be wrong. The CDR3 covers 15 residues. CDR1 is SEHNR, CDR2 FQNEAQ, per germline (reference sequence). The CDR3 protein is CASSHRDSITYEQYF. DNA for the CDR3: TGTGCCAGCAGCCACCGGGACAGTATTACCTACGAGCAGTACTTC.

This clone was counted a few times. This chain uses TRBV19 with TRBJ2-2, with D possibly being TRBD1 (6 bases). Germline V gene sequence: CDR1 LNHDA, CDR2 SQIVND (reference sequence). Trimming took off 1 base at V and 4 bases at J, with 13 bases between the two ends. CDR3 length: 16 residues. This CDR3 is CASSIAQGVSTGELFF. In DNA, the CDR3 is TGTGCCAGTAGTATAGCACAGGGCGTCTCCACCGGGGAGCTGTTTTTT.

The chain links TRBV7-3 to TRBJ1-1; D uncertain. This CDR3 has 13 amino acids. Germline lookup yields CDR1 SGHTA and CDR2 FQGTGA. V was cut by 5 bases and J by 1 base, with 8 bases left in between. CDR3 nucleotides: TGTGCCAGCAGCCCAACATCGAACACTGAAGCTTTCTTT. Translating it yields CASSPTSNTEAFF.

DNA for the CDR3: TGTGCCAGCAGCCACCAAGTACAGGAGACGAGCTCCTACGAGCAGTACTTC. Protein product: CASSHQVQETSSYEQYF. The V and J genes are TRBV4-2 and TRBJ2-7, with D possibly being TRBD1 (5 bases). The CDR3 loop spans 17 amino acids. V gave up 3 bases and J gave up 0 bases, with 18 bases separating them. Per the germline V gene, CDR1 is LGHNA and CDR2 is YNFKEQ.

The V gene is TRBV29-1, the J gene TRBJ2-7; D call uncertain. V was pared by 3 bases and J by 2 bases, with 5 bases between. The CDR3 loop spans 11 amino acids. The germline gives CDR1 SQVTM, CDR2 ANQGSEA. The CDR3 region has the DNA TGCAGCGTTGATTCGGCCTACGAGCAGTACTTC. This encodes CSVDSAYEQYF.

This chain joins TRBV7-2 and TRBJ2-7; perhaps TRBD1 as D (6 bases). From germline, CDR1 is SGHTA and CDR2 FQGNSA. The V end lost 4 bases, the J end lost 2 bases, and 12 bases lay between the germline ends. This CDR3 contains 14 residues. This CDR3 is CASSSRTVPYEQYF. The DNA of the CDR3 is TGTGCCAGCAGCTCGAGGACAGTACCCTACGAGCAGTACTTC.

This rearrangement joins TRBV4-2 to TRBJ2-6, with D perhaps TRBD2 (6 bases). CDR1 is LGHNA and CDR2 is YNFKEQ in the germline V gene. Trimming pared 1 base from V and 0 bases from J, leaving 7 bases between. This CDR3 has 16 amino acids. In nucleotides, the CDR3 is TGTGCCAGCAGCCAAGGGGGGGACTCTGGGGCCAACGTCCTGACTTTC. This codes for CASSQGGDSGANVLTF.

The V call is TRBV6-1, the J call TRBJ2-7, with 7 bases lining up with TRBD1. The CDR3 sequence is 15 residues long. V trimming: 0 bases; J trimming: 1 base; junction bases outside the gene matches: 3. Per the germline V gene, CDR1 is MNHNS and CDR2 is SASEGT. The DNA of the CDR3 is TGTGCCAGCAGTGAAGCGGGGGACAGATCCTACGAGCAGTACTTC. Translating gives CASSEAGDRSYEQYF.

This clone was counted once. The chain has TRBV5-1 and TRBJ2-1; 9 bases fit TRBD2. Germline loops: CDR1 SGHRS, CDR2 YFSETQ. Trimming at V came to 6 bases and at J to 0 bases, leaving 7 bases not matched to a gene. This CDR3 has 16 residues. This CDR3 reads CASTWGSGSSYNEQFF. The DNA for the CDR3 is TGCGCCAGCACCTGGGGTAGCGGGAGCTCCTACAATGAGCAGTTCTTC.

The gene calls are TRBV6-1 and TRBJ1-3; D is undetermined. Looked up from germline, CDR1 is MNHNS and CDR2 is SASEGT. V was trimmed by 8 bases and J by 3 bases, leaving 11 bases between them. The CDR3 runs to 13 residues. The DNA for the CDR3 is TGTGCCAGCCTTGGCGGGAGTGGAAACACCATATATTTT. It specifies CASLGGSGNTIYF.

This clone turned up a few times. The sample carries other DNA sequences with the same CDR3. This chain joins TRBV7-6 and TRBJ2-3; 8 positions agree with TRBD2. Germline loops: CDR1 SGHVS, CDR2 FNYEAQ. The CDR3 extends over 16 amino acids. The junction had 2 bases not matched to a gene; V was cut back by 0 bases and J by 0 bases. The CDR3: CASSLASGGSTDTQYF. The CDR3 nucleotides are TGTGCCAGCAGCTTAGCGTCGGGGGGGAGCACAGATACGCAGTATTTT. Drawing the rest from reference TRBV7-6 and TRBJ2-3, the complete variable domain is GAGVSQSPRYKVTKRGQDVALRCDPISGHVSLYWYRQALGQGPEFLTYFNYEAQQDKSGLPNDRFSAERPEGSISTLTIQRTEQRDSAMYRCASSLASGGSTDTQYFGPGTRLTVL.

The rearrangement joins TRBV6-1 to TRBJ1-6; D gene ambiguous. V dropped 2 bases and J dropped 3 bases, with 8 bases sitting between them. Germline lookup yields CDR1 MNHNS and CDR2 SASEGT. CDR3 length equals 15 residues. The CDR3 bases are TGTGCCAGCAGTGAAATGGCCATCTATAATTCACCCCTCCACTTT. Translating it yields CASSEMAIYNSPLHF.

The chain recombines TRBV5-6 with TRBJ1-3; the match to TRBD1 covers 7 bases. V was pared by 2 bases and J by 4 bases, with 9 bases of the junction left unmatched. Germline V CDR1 and CDR2: SGHDT, YYEEEE. The CDR3 consists of 16 residues. The CDR3 DNA sequence: TGTGCCAGCAGCTTAGGACAGGCTACGCGGGGAAACACCATATATTTT. This codes for CASSLGQATRGNTIYF.

This rearrangement joins TRBV7-9 to TRBJ2-7, with D tentatively TRBD1 (6 bases). The CDR3 contains 12 residues. The germline V and J ends were trimmed by 3 bases and 13 bases, with 16 bases remaining between them. From germline, CDR1 is SEHNR and CDR2 FQNEAQ (reference sequence). The CDR3 sequence: CASSLSDRSRYF. CDR3 sequence (DNA): TGTGCCAGCAGCTTGAGTGACAGGTCCCGTTACTTC.

This chain links TRBV9 with TRBJ2-7; 8 nucleotides agree with TRBD1. The CDR3 spans 14 residues. Germline V gene sequence: CDR1 SGDLS, CDR2 YYNGEE. Germline trimming cut 6 bases from V and 6 bases from J; bases unmatched to any gene: 11. As DNA, the CDR3 is TGTGCCAGCACCGCAGGGACAGGCCACCGCGAGCAGTACTTC. As protein: CASTAGTGHREQYF.

This clone was counted once. The V and J genes are TRBV6-5 and TRBJ2-1; a weak D match, TRBD1 (5 bases). Germline V gene data show CDR1 as MNHEY and CDR2 as SVGAGI. V lost 1 base, J lost 10 bases, and 11 bases lay in between. CDR3 length: 13 amino acids. CDR3 residues: CASSYLTQGEQFF. The CDR3 bases are TGTGCCAGCAGTTACTTAACCCAGGGAGAGCAGTTCTTC.

The chain combines TRBV28 with TRBJ2-1; 7 positions match TRBD1. This CDR3 comprises 15 residues. Trimming removed 2 bases from V and 5 bases from J; junction bases left unmatched: 6. CDR1 and CDR2 from the germline V gene are MDHEN and SYDVKM. DNA of the CDR3: TGTGCCAGCAGTTTAATGCGACAGGGAAACAATGAGCAGTTCTTC. Translated, it gives CASSLMRQGNNEQFF.

V is TRBV27 and J is TRBJ2-5; TRBD2 agrees at 10 bases. V was clipped by 3 bases and J by 7 bases; unmatched bases: 8. Germline V gene sequence: CDR1 MNHEY, CDR2 SMNVEV (reference sequence). The CDR3 totals 15 residues. CDR3 sequence: CASSLLAGEGGTQYF. CDR3 sequence (DNA): TGTGCCAGCAGTTTGCTAGCGGGAGAGGGGGGGACCCAGTACTTC.

V is TRBV19 and J is TRBJ1-1; D perhaps matches TRBD1 (5 bases). Germline CDR1 LNHDA, CDR2 SQIVND (reference sequence). V was trimmed by 3 bases and J by 0 bases, leaving 14 bases between them. The CDR3 totals 16 residues. CDR3 in amino acids: CASSITTGVVNTEAFF. CDR3 sequence (DNA): TGTGCCAGTAGTATCACAACAGGTGTTGTGAACACTGAAGCTTTCTTT. Complete variable domain (other parts from reference TRBV19 and TRBJ1-1): DGGITQSPKYLFRKEGQNVTLSCEQNLNHDAMYWYRQDPGQGLRLIYYSQIVNDFQKGDIAEGYSVSREKKESFPLTVTSAQKNPTAFYLCASSITTGVVNTEAFFGQGTRLTVV.